This T cell receptor (beta chain) was profiled in a study of blood T cell repertoires in COVID-19. About the study: Acute and convalescent COVID-19 specimens originated in the United States, Italy and Spain. PBMCs, B-cell-depleted T cells, or T cells provided the cDNA or gDNA that made up the material.

CDR1 is MNHEY and CDR2 is SMNVEV in the germline V gene (reference sequence). The CDR3 totals 12 residues. V dropped 5 bases and J dropped 6 bases, with 11 bases sitting between them. Original data processing: By means of reference gene primer amplification, nucleated cell counts were estimated. Method: immunoSEQ multiplex PCR; TCRdb's copy keeps in-frame clones and lacks some. From that table come the V and J calls and clone size; the DNA was used to work out D and trimming. The table includes about 290,000 clones, roughly nine tenths detected once. Sequencing was performed on peripheral blood. The chain has TRBV27 and TRBJ2-7, with D unclear. The origin of this receptor is a middle-aged woman who had recovered from COVID-19. CDR3: CASSPRPREQYF. The CDR3, as DNA: TGTGCCAGCAGTCCCCGTCCGCGCGAGCAGTACTTC.